The clone carrying this T cell receptor beta chain was seen repeatedly, ten times or more. What it binds is unknown. TCRdb reprocessed the RT-PCR reads via MiXCR and lists one record per CDR3 protein. The repertoire holds 610,000 or so distinct CDR3 sequences, with 14% as singletons. This entry belongs to a study of response to subunit inactivated influenza vaccine. Regarding the study as a whole: After each seasonal influenza vaccination, few new T cells are recruited, the authors suggested.

The J segment lost 1 base and the V segment lost 4 bases, leaving 3 bases of the junction unmatched. This CDR3 contains 15 residues. The V gene's germline CDR1 is LGHDT and CDR2 YNNKEL (reference sequence). The TCR was taken from a man aged 45 to 65 who received an inactivated influenza vaccine. Sequencing was performed on PBMCs from blood, taken roughly 12 days after vaccination. The chain employs TRBV3-1 and TRBJ2-3; TRBD1 agrees at 9 bases. CDR3 region: CASSRQGVGTDTQYF. CDR3 in DNA: TGTGCCAGCAGCCGACAGGGGGTTGGCACAGATACGCAGTATTTT.